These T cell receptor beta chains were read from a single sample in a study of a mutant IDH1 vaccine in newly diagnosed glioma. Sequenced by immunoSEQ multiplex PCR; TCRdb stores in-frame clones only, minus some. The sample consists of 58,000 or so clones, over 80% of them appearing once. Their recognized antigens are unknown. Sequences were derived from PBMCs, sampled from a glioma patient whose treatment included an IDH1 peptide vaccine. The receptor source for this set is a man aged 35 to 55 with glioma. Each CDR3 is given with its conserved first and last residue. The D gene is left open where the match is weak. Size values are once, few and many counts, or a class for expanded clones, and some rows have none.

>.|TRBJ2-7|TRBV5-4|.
CASSLKADEQYF
TGTGCCAGCAGCTTGAAGGCCGACGAGCAGTACTTC
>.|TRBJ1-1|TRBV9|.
CASSVEGRPNTEAFF
TGTGCCAGCAGCGTAGAAGGACGCCCGAACACTGAAGCTTTCTTT
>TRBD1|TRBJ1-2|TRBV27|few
CASSRQGLGYTF
TGTGCCAGCAGTCGACAGGGCCTTGGCTACACCTTC
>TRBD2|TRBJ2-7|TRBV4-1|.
CASSLNDGGLGEQYF
TGCGCCAGCAGCCTGAATGACGGGGGGTTGGGGGAGCAGTACTTC
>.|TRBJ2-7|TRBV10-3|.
CAISEVGERGEQYF
TGTGCCATCAGTGAAGTCGGGGAGCGCGGCGAGCAGTACTTC
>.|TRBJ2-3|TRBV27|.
CASSESSTSTDTQYF
TGTGCCAGCAGTGAATCAAGTACTAGCACAGATACGCAGTATTTT
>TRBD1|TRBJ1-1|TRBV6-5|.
CASSYSTTGATEAFF
TGTGCCAGCAGTTACTCTACAACAGGGGCCACTGAAGCTTTCTTT
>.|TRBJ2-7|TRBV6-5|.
CASSYSPAGSSYEQYF
TGTGCCAGCAGTTACTCCCCGGCAGGGAGCTCCTACGAGCAGTACTTC
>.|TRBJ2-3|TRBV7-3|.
CASSLGTGVPDTQYF
TGTGCCAGCAGCTTAGGTACGGGAGTCCCAGATACGCAGTATTTT
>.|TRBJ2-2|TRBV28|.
CASAGLLNTGELFF
TGTGCCAGCGCGGGACTCTTAAACACCGGGGAGCTGTTTTTT
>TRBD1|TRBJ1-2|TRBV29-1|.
CSAVTGINYGYTF
TGCAGCGCCGTGACAGGGATTAACTATGGCTACACCTTC
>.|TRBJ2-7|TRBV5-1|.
CASSLVTGSYEQYF
TGCGCCAGCAGCTTGGTAACAGGCTCCTACGAGCAGTACTTC
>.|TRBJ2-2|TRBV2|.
CASNNRGGTYTGELFF
TGTGCCAGCAACAACAGGGGAGGGACCTACACCGGGGAGCTGTTTTTT
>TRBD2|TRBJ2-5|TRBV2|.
CATLLAGGQYF
TGTGCCACCCTGTTAGCGGGTGGGCAGTACTTC
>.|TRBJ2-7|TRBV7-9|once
CASSLGPSDEQYF
TGTGCCAGCAGCTTAGGCCCGAGCGACGAGCAGTACTTC
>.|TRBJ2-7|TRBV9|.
CASSTRGELREQYF
TGTGCCAGCAGCACCCGAGGGGAGTTAAGAGAGCAGTACTTC
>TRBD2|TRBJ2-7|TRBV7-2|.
CASSSGLAGVGSYEQYF
TGTGCCAGCAGCTCAGGACTAGCGGGAGTCGGCTCCTACGAGCAGTACTTC
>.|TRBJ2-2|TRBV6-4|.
CASTREAGISVGELFF
TGTGCCAGCACGAGGGAGGCGGGGATCAGTGTCGGGGAGCTGTTTTTT
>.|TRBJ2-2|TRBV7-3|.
CASSFGGVGTGELFF
TGTGCCAGCAGCTTTGGAGGCGTGGGCACCGGGGAGCTGTTTTTT
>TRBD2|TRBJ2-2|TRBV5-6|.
CASSFDAGRVKTGELFF
TGTGCCAGCAGCTTTGATGCCGGGAGGGTTAAAACCGGGGAGCTGTTTTTT
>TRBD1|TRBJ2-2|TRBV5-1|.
CASSGDSLTGELFF
TGCGCCAGCAGTGGGGACAGCCTCACCGGGGAGCTGTTTTTT
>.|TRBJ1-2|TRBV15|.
CATSRERGVGYGYTF
TGTGCCACCAGCAGAGAAAGGGGTGTAGGCTATGGCTACACCTTC
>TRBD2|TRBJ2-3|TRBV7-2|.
CASSARLAGSADTQYF
TGTGCCAGCAGCGCCAGACTAGCGGGATCAGCAGATACGCAGTATTTT
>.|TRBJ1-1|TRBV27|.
CASSAGSTEAFF
TGTGCCAGCAGTGCAGGGTCCACTGAAGCTTTCTTT
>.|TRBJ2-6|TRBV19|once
CASSIDRAGANVLTF
TGTGCCAGTAGTATAGATCGAGCTGGGGCCAACGTCCTGACTTTC
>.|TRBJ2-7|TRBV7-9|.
CASSLVVAQHYEQYF
TGTGCCAGCAGCTTAGTGGTAGCACAGCACTACGAGCAGTACTTC
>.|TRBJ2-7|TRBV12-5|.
CASGLDAGPTYF
TGTGCTAGTGGTTTGGACGCAGGCCCCACGTACTTC
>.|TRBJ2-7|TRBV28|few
CASRDFPAQGGRYEQYF
TGTGCCAGCAGAGATTTTCCCGCGCAGGGAGGCAGGTACGAGCAGTACTTC
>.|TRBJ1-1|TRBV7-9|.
CASSFGRTSEAFF
TGTGCCAGCAGCTTCGGACGGACGAGTGAAGCTTTCTTT
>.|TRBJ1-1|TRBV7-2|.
CASSSAGAWGRVTEAFF
TGTGCCAGCAGCTCGGCGGGGGCGTGGGGGAGGGTAACTGAAGCTTTCTTT
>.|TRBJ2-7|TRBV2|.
CASSDVLNYEQYF
TGTGCCAGCAGTGACGTCCTTAACTACGAGCAGTACTTC
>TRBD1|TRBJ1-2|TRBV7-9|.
CASSLGRGDGYTF
TGTGCCAGCAGCTTAGGCAGGGGGGACGGCTACACCTTC
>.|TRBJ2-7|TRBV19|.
CASSIFGGTLLYEQYF
TGTGCCAGTAGTATATTCGGTGGGACGCTTCTTTACGAGCAGTACTTC
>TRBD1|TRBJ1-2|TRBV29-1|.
CSARPLDRDYGYTF
TGCAGCGCTCGCCCCTTGGACAGGGACTATGGCTACACCTTC
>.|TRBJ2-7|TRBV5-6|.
CASSLQDSYGEQYF
TGTGCCAGCAGTCTACAGGACAGTTATGGCGAGCAGTACTTC
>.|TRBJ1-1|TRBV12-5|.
CASGRGGNTEAFF
TGTGCTAGTGGCCGGGGGGGGAACACTGAAGCTTTCTTT
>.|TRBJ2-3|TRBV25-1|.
CASSEYAHSDTQYF
TGTGCCAGCAGTGAGTACGCACATTCAGATACGCAGTATTTT
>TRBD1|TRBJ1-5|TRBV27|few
CASSSDRVGGNQPQHF
TGTGCCAGCAGTTCCGACAGGGTAGGGGGCAATCAGCCCCAGCATTTT
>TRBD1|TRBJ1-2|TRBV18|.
CASSPDWTGANYGYTF
TGTGCCAGCTCCCCCGACTGGACAGGCGCTAACTATGGCTACACCTTC
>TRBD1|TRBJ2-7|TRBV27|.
CASSFSPGQGTYEQYF
TGTGCCAGCAGTTTCTCACCGGGACAGGGTACCTACGAGCAGTACTTC